This T cell receptor (beta chain) was identified during a study of T cell responses to AZD1222 COVID-19 vaccine. TCRdb's table, derived via immunoSEQ multiplex PCR, lists solely in-frame clones and lacks some. The table records some 150,000 clones, about 90% of them present only once. Germline values: CDR1 MNHEY, CDR2 SMNVEV (reference sequence). Trimming pared 5 bases from V and 6 bases from J, leaving 21 bases between. This CDR3 comprises 16 residues. The chain is built from TRBV27 and TRBJ2-3; possible D gene TRBD2, 6 bases. The sequences come from peripheral blood, collected on day 0 of AZD1222 vaccination. This TCR derives from an adult in good health. CDR3 residues: CASSLVPGLGADTQYF. The CDR3 bases are TGTGCCAGCAGTCTTGTCCCGGGACTCGGCGCCGATACGCAGTATTTT.